This entry concerns a single T cell receptor beta chain. Per the germline V gene, CDR1 is DFQATT and CDR2 is SNEGSKA (reference sequence). The V and J ends lost 6 bases and 3 bases, in that order; junction bases with no gene match: 4. This CDR3 contains 14 residues. This sample is drawn from a study of identical twins. One entry per CDR3 protein, called by TCRdb with MiXCR from the 5' RACE reads. The table has about 690,000 distinct CDR3 sequences, roughly 6% seen once. The chain combines TRBV20-1 with TRBJ2-7; 14 nucleotides match TRBD2. The TCR was taken from a man younger than 30 in good health. Sequenced: naive T cells sorted from blood. The CDR3 is CSAAGTSGSYEQYF. The CDR3 bases are TGCAGTGCCGCCGGGACTAGCGGGAGCTACGAGCAGTACTTC.